The 32 T cell receptor beta chains below all came from one sample that was sequenced in a study of T cells in tuberculosis. Documented time point: new active TB diagnosis, blood taken before or within 7 days of starting treatment. TCRdb's copy holds only in-frame clones and misses some; the assay was immunoSEQ multiplex PCR. The sample comprises tens of thousands of clones, nearly 95% of which are singletons, and over 1.1% rests with the top ten. The material sequenced was PBMCs, taken at tuberculosis diagnosis. All receptors come from an adult with tuberculosis.

V is TRBV27 and J is TRBJ1-4; the D gene is possibly TRBD1 (6 bases). The CDR3 sequence is 13 residues long. The V end lost 6 bases, the J end lost 1 base, and 6 bases lay between the germline ends. The germline V gene encodes CDR1 MNHEY and CDR2 SMNVEV (reference sequence). The CDR3 sequence is CASRTGTNEKLFF. Written as DNA, the CDR3 is TGTGCCAGCAGGACAGGAACTAATGAAAAACTGTTTTTT.

This chain links TRBV4-3 with TRBJ2-2; 13 bases agree with TRBD2. CDR1 and CDR2 (germline): LGHNA, YSLEER. V lost 5 bases and J lost 5; bases outside the gene matches: 5. The CDR3 is 16 residues long. The CDR3 loop is CASSGRTSGSTGELFF. CDR3 nucleotide sequence: TGCGCCAGCAGCGGACGGACTAGCGGGAGTACCGGGGAGCTGTTTTTT.

This chain joins TRBV7-9 and TRBJ1-4; D may be TRBD1 (5 bases). Germline CDR1 SEHNR, CDR2 FQNEAQ (reference sequence). This CDR3 has 14 amino acids. Trimming left V 4 bases short and J 7 bases short, with 13 bases between. Written as DNA, the CDR3 is TGTGCCAGCAGCTCGGGGGGGATGGTTGAAAAACTGTTTTTT. Protein: CASSSGGMVEKLFF. The full variable domain, with the rest looked up from reference TRBV7-9 and TRBJ1-4, is DTGVSQNPRHKITKRGQNVTFRCDPISEHNRLYWYRQTLGQGPEFLTYFQNEAQLEKSRLLSDRFSAERPKGSFSTLEIQRTEQGDSAMYLCASSSGGMVEKLFFGSGTQLSVL.

The CDR3 reads CSVEGGRGTEAFF. The CDR3 DNA reads TGCAGCGTTGAAGGGGGGCGGGGGACTGAAGCTTTCTTT. The J gene is TRBJ1-1, the V gene TRBV29-1; tentative D call: TRBD1 (6 bases). Germline V gene sequence: CDR1 SQVTM, CDR2 ANQGSEA. The CDR3 is 13 amino acids. V gave up 1 base and J gave up 5 bases, with 11 bases separating them.

This chain joins TRBV5-1 and TRBJ1-1, with D possibly being TRBD1 (5 bases). Per germline, CDR1 SGHRS and CDR2 YFSETQ. Trimming took 5 bases from V and 5 from J, leaving 19 bases between them. The CDR3 covers 15 residues. This chain's CDR3 is CASSGPTGVRTEAFF. In nucleotides, the CDR3 is TGCGCCAGCAGTGGACCAACAGGAGTACGGACTGAAGCTTTCTTT.

This rearrangement joins TRBV11-2 to TRBJ1-5; 10 nucleotides line up with TRBD1. The CDR3 extends over 17 amino acids. With V trimmed by 3 bases and J by 0 bases, 5 bases remained unmatched. Germline V gives CDR1 SGHAT, CDR2 FQNNGV. The DNA of the CDR3 is TGTGCCAGCAGCTTGGGGACAGGGGTCGGTAGCAATCAGCCCCAGCATTTT. Its translation: CASSLGTGVGSNQPQHF.

The chain has TRBV7-9 and TRBJ2-1, with 9 bases identical to TRBD2. The junction had 2 bases not matched to a gene; V was cut back by 1 base and J by 7 bases. CDR1 and CDR2 from the germline V gene are SEHNR and FQNEAQ (reference sequence). This CDR3 is built from 14 residues. The CDR3 DNA sequence: TGTGCCAGCAGCTTAGGACTAGCGGTGAATGAGCAGTTCTTC. Residues: CASSLGLAVNEQFF.

V is TRBV5-1 and J is TRBJ2-5, with 14 bases aligning to TRBD2. The CDR3 totals 18 residues. With 4 bases clipped from V and 4 bases from J, the junction kept 12 bases outside the gene matches. Germline CDR1 is SGHRS and CDR2 is YFSETQ. DNA for the CDR3: TGCGCCAGCAGCCGCTCAGGGACTAGCGGGGGCCGTGTAGAGACCCAGTACTTC. Translated: CASSRSGTSGGRVETQYF.

This clone was found once. The V gene is TRBV7-2, the J gene TRBJ2-7; the D is unclear. The CDR3 runs to 16 residues. Trimming left V 1 base short and J 4 bases short, with 17 bases between. Germline V gene lookup returns CDR1 SGHTA and CDR2 FQGNSA. CDR3 protein: CASSLVPSKASYEQYF. The CDR3 DNA reads TGTGCCAGCAGCTTAGTCCCCTCTAAAGCATCTTACGAGCAGTACTTC.

The V call is TRBV11-2, the J call TRBJ2-1; D is perhaps TRBD2 (5 bases). V was trimmed by 5 bases and J by 3 bases, leaving 14 bases between them. In germline, CDR1 is SGHAT, CDR2 FQNNGV. The CDR3 spans 15 residues. The DNA for the CDR3 is TGTGCCAGCAGCCGAGTGGGCGGAGGCTACAATGAGCAGTTCTTC. Its protein is CASSRVGGGYNEQFF.

This rearrangement joins TRBV4-3 to TRBJ1-6; TRBD1 matches at 9 bases. The CDR3 runs to 17 residues. Germline V gene data show CDR1 as LGHNA and CDR2 as YSLEER. With 4 bases clipped from V and 10 bases from J, the junction kept 14 bases outside the gene matches. CDR3 amino acids: CASSPRQGQGTHSPLHF. CDR3 DNA sequence: TGCGCCAGCAGCCCACGACAGGGACAGGGCACACACTCACCCCTCCACTTT.

This chain uses TRBV7-9 with TRBJ2-7; D is perhaps TRBD1 (5 bases). The CDR3 has 12 amino acids. Germline CDR1 SEHNR, CDR2 FQNEAQ (reference sequence). The germline V and J ends were trimmed by 1 base and 4 bases, with 5 bases remaining between them. The CDR3 loop reads CASSLGTYEQYF. The CDR3 coding sequence is TGTGCCAGCAGCTTAGGGACATACGAGCAGTACTTC. The whole variable domain, filled in from reference TRBV7-9 and TRBJ2-7, reads DTGVSQNPRHKITKRGQNVTFRCDPISEHNRLYWYRQTLGQGPEFLTYFQNEAQLEKSRLLSDRFSAERPKGSFSTLEIQRTEQGDSAMYLCASSLGTYEQYFGPGTRLTVT.

The genes are TRBV19 and TRBJ1-2; TRBD1 aligns across 7 bases. V trimming: 6 bases; J trimming: 7 bases; junction bases outside the gene matches: 14. The germline gives CDR1 LNHDA, CDR2 SQIVND (reference sequence). CDR3 length: 15 amino acids. The CDR3 protein is CASRPGQTPLTGYTF. In nucleotides, the CDR3 is TGTGCCAGTAGACCGGGACAGACTCCCCTAACTGGCTACACCTTC.

This clone was picked up one time. The rearrangement links TRBV7-9 to TRBJ2-2, with D perhaps TRBD1 (6 bases). Trimming left V 3 bases short and J 5 bases short, with 19 bases between. The CDR3 has 17 amino acids. Germline V gene lookup returns CDR1 SEHNR and CDR2 FQNEAQ (reference sequence). The CDR3 DNA sequence: TGTGCCAGCAGCTTGAGTTACAGGGAGCTGGAAACCGGGGAGCTGTTTTTT. It yields the protein CASSLSYRELETGELFF.

The V gene is TRBV29-1, the J gene TRBJ1-3; D gene ambiguous. The CDR3 is made up of 12 amino acids. The V gene lost 7 bases and the J gene lost 8 bases, with 15 bases spanning the gap. The germline CDR1 and CDR2 sequences are SQVTM and ANQGSEA. The CDR3 bases are TGCAGCGCCCAAGGAGTGGAGGACACCATATATTTT. Its protein product is CSAQGVEDTIYF.

The rearrangement links TRBV9 to TRBJ1-3; 9 bases fit TRBD1. After removal of 5 bases from V and 4 bases from J, the junction contained 10 bases not matched to a gene. The V gene's germline CDR1 is SGDLS and CDR2 YYNGEE. The CDR3 is 16 residues long. CDR3 sequence reads: CASSSGQGVPGNTIYF. CDR3 nucleotides: TGTGCCAGCAGTTCGGGACAGGGAGTACCCGGAAACACCATATATTTT.

The chain joins TRBV27 to TRBJ2-1; 7 bases are shared with TRBD1. There are 18 residues in the CDR3. CDR1 and CDR2 from the germline V gene are MNHEY and SMNVEV (reference sequence). The V and J ends lost 5 bases and 7 bases, in that order; junction bases with no gene match: 20. The DNA for the CDR3 is TGTGCCAGCAGTCCCCACCCTCGACAGGGATGGGCCGAAAATGAGCAGTTCTTC. This gives the protein CASSPHPRQGWAENEQFF.

The chain joins TRBV11-2 to TRBJ2-1; D may be TRBD1 (5 bases). Germline assignment: CDR1 SGHAT and CDR2 FQNNGV. The V gene lost 5 bases and the J gene lost 0 bases, with 20 bases spanning the gap. The CDR3 loop spans 18 amino acids. The CDR3 region is CASSRLGATTSSYNEQFF. CDR3 in DNA: TGTGCCAGCAGCCGCCTAGGGGCTACGACCAGCTCCTACAATGAGCAGTTCTTC.

The chain carries TRBV7-9 and TRBJ2-1, with unresolved D. This CDR3 is built from 11 residues. The germline V and J ends were trimmed by 5 bases and 10 bases, with 9 bases remaining between them. Germline V lookup: CDR1 SEHNR, CDR2 FQNEAQ (reference sequence). CDR3 nucleotides: TGTGCCAGCAGCACCTTCGGGGAGCAGTTCTTC. Residues: CASSTFGEQFF. The whole variable domain, filled in from reference TRBV7-9 and TRBJ2-1, reads DTGVSQNPRHKITKRGQNVTFRCDPISEHNRLYWYRQTLGQGPEFLTYFQNEAQLEKSRLLSDRFSAERPKGSFSTLEIQRTEQGDSAMYLCASSTFGEQFFGPGTRLTVL.

The chain is built from TRBV5-8 and TRBJ2-3; TRBD1 is a possible D gene (6 bases). V was cut by 1 base and J by 0 bases, with 15 bases left in between. Germline CDR1 is SGHTS and CDR2 is YDEGEE. The CDR3 runs to 17 residues. The DNA for the CDR3 is TGTGCCAGCAGCTTGCAGGGGACGCGATTTAGCACAGATACGCAGTATTTT. It yields the protein CASSLQGTRFSTDTQYF. Looking up the rest from reference TRBV5-8 and TRBJ2-3 gives the full variable domain: EAGVTQSPTHLIKTRGQQATLRCSPISGHTSVYWYQQALGLGLQFLLWYDEGEERNRGNFPPRFSGRQFPNYSSELNVNALELEDSALYLCASSLQGTRFSTDTQYFGPGTRLTVL.

This chain uses TRBV5-1 with TRBJ1-1; D might be TRBD1 (6 bases). CDR1 is SGHRS, CDR2 YFSETQ, per germline. The CDR3 runs to 15 residues. The germline V and J ends were trimmed by 4 bases and 9 bases, with 22 bases remaining between them. The CDR3 protein is CASSRIRDKSSQAFF. The CDR3 bases are TGCGCCAGCAGCCGGATCCGGGACAAATCGAGTCAAGCTTTCTTT.

The rearrangement links TRBV5-1 to TRBJ2-1; tentatively, D is TRBD1 (5 bases). This CDR3 has 13 amino acids. Per germline, CDR1 SGHRS and CDR2 YFSETQ. The V end was cut by 5 bases, the J end by 5 bases, with 11 bases between. This CDR3 reads CASRFWTNNEQFF. The CDR3, as DNA: TGCGCCAGCAGGTTTTGGACAAACAATGAGCAGTTCTTC. Full variable domain (outside the CDR3, taken from reference TRBV5-1 and TRBJ2-1): KAGVTQTPRYLIKTRGQQVTLSCSPISGHRSVSWYQQTPGQGLQFLFEYFSETQRNKGNFPGRFSGRQFSNSRSEMNVSTLELGDSALYLCASRFWTNNEQFFGPGTRLTVL.

The rearrangement links TRBV5-8 to TRBJ2-7; 11 bases match TRBD2. This CDR3 is 15 amino acids long. Looked up from germline, CDR1 is SGHTS and CDR2 is YDEGEE. V was clipped by 0 bases and J by 5 bases; unmatched bases: 4. The CDR3, as DNA: TGTGCCAGCAGCTTGGGACTAGCGGGAAAACACGAGCAGTACTTC. This encodes CASSLGLAGKHEQYF.

The chain couples TRBV4-1 to TRBJ2-1; TRBD2 matches at 10 bases. J gave up 5 bases and V 4 bases, and 5 bases lay outside the gene matches. Germline CDR1 MGHRA, CDR2 YSYEKL. This CDR3 is 15 amino acids long. The CDR3 region has the DNA TGCGCCAGCAGCCTCCGGACTAGCGGTGACAATGAGCAGTTCTTC. Its translation is CASSLRTSGDNEQFF.

This clone was recorded a few times. V and J are TRBV2 and TRBJ1-4; TRBD1 matches 10 bases. Losses at the gene ends were 6 bases for V and 11 bases for J; bases not matched to a gene: 15. Germline assignment: CDR1 SNHLY and CDR2 FYNNEI. This CDR3 contains 16 residues. CDR3 DNA sequence: TGTGCCAGCAGACGAGAGCCGGGACAGGGGTTGAGGAAACTGTTTTTT. This sequence encodes CASRREPGQGLRKLFF.

The chain is built from TRBV2 and TRBJ2-1; D possibly corresponds to TRBD1 (6 bases). CDR1 and CDR2 from the germline V gene are SNHLY and FYNNEI. V lost 4 bases and J 4 bases, leaving 17 bases between the germline ends. There are 16 residues in the CDR3. The CDR3 coding sequence is TGTGCCAGCAGTGGCTGGACAGCAATATTATACAATGAGCAGTTCTTC. It is translated as CASSGWTAILYNEQFF.

The chain joins TRBV7-2 to TRBJ1-2, with D possibly being TRBD1 (5 bases). This CDR3 spans 14 amino acids. V gave up 1 base and J gave up 10 bases, with 16 bases separating them. Per germline, CDR1 SGHTA and CDR2 FQGNSA. The CDR3 loop reads CASSLVTSGNDYTF. In DNA, the CDR3 is TGTGCCAGCAGCTTAGTCACGTCAGGGAATGACTACACCTTC.

For this clone: The junction departs from germline at one end; a sequencing error may be responsible. The chain is built from TRBV6-1 and TRBJ1-6, with 10 bases that match TRBD1. The CDR3 length is 14 residues. Looked up from germline, CDR1 is MNHNS and CDR2 is SASEGT. CDR3 DNA: TGTGCCAGCAGTGTTTCCGGGACAGGGGTTACCTTGAACTTT. This sequence encodes CASSVSGTGVTLNF.

The V call is TRBV12-5, the J call TRBJ2-5, with unresolved D. The germline CDR1 and CDR2 sequences are LGHNT and FRNRAP. The V and J ends lost 6 bases and 5 bases respectively, with 13 bases between them. This CDR3 is 13 amino acids long. The CDR3 reads CASGLDRSETQYF. The CDR3 region has the DNA TGTGCTAGTGGGCTAGATAGGTCCGAGACCCAGTACTTC.

The gene calls are TRBV4-3 and TRBJ1-2; weak D call: TRBD1 (6 bases). Germline CDR1 LGHNA, CDR2 YSLEER. V lost 3 bases to trimming and J lost 5 bases, with 10 bases between them. This CDR3 spans 13 amino acids. The chain's CDR3 is CASSQLQGYGYTF. CDR3 sequence (DNA): TGCGCCAGCAGCCAGCTACAGGGTTATGGCTACACCTTC.

The chain uses TRBV5-4 and TRBJ2-2; D is unresolved. With 0 bases removed from V and 7 bases from J, the gap between germline ends came to 7 bases. The CDR3 sequence is 13 residues long. The germline V gene encodes CDR1 SGHNT and CDR2 YYREEE (reference sequence). CDR3 sequence (DNA): TGTGCCAGCAGCTTGGGGGCGTTCGGGGAGCTGTTTTTT. The encoded protein is CASSLGAFGELFF.

The rearrangement uses TRBV7-9 and TRBJ1-1, with D perhaps matching TRBD1 (6 bases). Between the trimmed V and J ends, which lost 5 bases and 1 base, there was a span of 20 bases. This CDR3 has 17 amino acids. Germline CDR1 reads SEHNR; CDR2 reads FQNEAQ (reference sequence). The DNA of the CDR3 is TGTGCCAGCAGCCCTGTTAAAGTAGACAGGTCGAACACTGAAGCTTTCTTT. Translated, it gives CASSPVKVDRSNTEAFF.